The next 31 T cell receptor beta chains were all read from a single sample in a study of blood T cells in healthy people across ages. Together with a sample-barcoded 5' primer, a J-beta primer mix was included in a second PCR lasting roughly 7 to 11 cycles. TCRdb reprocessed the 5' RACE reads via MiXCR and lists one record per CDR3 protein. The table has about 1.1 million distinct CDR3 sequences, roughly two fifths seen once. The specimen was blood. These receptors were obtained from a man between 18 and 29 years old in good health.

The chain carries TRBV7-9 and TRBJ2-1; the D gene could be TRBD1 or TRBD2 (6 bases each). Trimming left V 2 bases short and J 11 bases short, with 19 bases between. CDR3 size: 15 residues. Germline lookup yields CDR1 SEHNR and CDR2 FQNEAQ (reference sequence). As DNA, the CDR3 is TGTGCCAGCAGCTTATATCCGGGGGCCCCTCCCCAGCAGTTCTTC. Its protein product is CASSLYPGAPPQQFF.

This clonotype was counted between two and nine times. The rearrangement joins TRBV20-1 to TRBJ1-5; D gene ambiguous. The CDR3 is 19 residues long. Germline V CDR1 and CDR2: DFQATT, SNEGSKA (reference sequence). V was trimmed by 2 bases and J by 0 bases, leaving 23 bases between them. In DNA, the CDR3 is TGCAGTGCTAGACGGTGGGCCCAAGGGATTTGGGGTAGCAATCAGCCCCAGCATTTT. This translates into CSARRWAQGIWGSNQPQHF.

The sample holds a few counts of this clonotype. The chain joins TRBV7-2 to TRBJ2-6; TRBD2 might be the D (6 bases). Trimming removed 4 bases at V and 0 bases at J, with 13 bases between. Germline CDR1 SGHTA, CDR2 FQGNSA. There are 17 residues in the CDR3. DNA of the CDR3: TGTGCCAGCAGCTCTCGGGACTTTTTCTCTGGGGCCAACGTCCTGACTTTC. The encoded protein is CASSSRDFFSGANVLTF.

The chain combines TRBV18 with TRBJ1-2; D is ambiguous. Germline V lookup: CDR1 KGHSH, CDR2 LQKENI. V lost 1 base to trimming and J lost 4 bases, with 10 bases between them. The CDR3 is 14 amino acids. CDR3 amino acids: CASSPRPLGYGYTF. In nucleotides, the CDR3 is TGTGCCAGCTCACCACGACCGCTGGGCTATGGCTACACCTTC.

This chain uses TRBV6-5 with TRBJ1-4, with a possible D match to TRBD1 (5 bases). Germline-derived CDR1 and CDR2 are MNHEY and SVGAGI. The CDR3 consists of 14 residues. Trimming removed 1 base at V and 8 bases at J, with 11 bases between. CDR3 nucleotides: TGTGCCAGCAGTTACTTGGGGGGAAAGGAAAAACTGTTTTTT. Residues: CASSYLGGKEKLFF.

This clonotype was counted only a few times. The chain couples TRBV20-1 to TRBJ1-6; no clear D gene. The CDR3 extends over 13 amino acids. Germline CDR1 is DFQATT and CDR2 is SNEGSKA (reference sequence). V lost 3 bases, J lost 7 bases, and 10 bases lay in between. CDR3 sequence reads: CSASFRSNSPLHF. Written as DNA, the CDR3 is TGCAGTGCTAGTTTCAGGTCGAATTCACCCCTCCACTTT.

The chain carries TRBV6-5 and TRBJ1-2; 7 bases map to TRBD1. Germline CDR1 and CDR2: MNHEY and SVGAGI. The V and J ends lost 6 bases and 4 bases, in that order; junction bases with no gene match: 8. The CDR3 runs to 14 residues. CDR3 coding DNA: TGTGCCAGCAGACAATCTAGGACAGGCTATGGCTACACCTTC. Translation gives CASRQSRTGYGYTF.

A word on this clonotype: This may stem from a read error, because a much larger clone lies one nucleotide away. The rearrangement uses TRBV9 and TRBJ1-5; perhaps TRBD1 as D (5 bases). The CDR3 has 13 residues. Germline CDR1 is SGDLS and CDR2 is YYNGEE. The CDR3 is CVSSNRQNQPQHF. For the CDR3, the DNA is TGTGTCAGCAGCAATAGACAGAATCAGCCCCAGCATTTT.

The CDR3 DNA sequence: TGCAGTGCTAGAGATGGCCGGGGTAACGGGCACACAGATACGCAGTATTTT. This encodes CSARDGRGNGHTDTQYF. V and J are TRBV20-1 and TRBJ2-3; weak D call: TRBD2 (5 bases). With 0 bases removed from V and 2 bases from J, the gap between germline ends came to 18 bases. In germline, CDR1 is DFQATT, CDR2 SNEGSKA (reference sequence). This CDR3 has 17 amino acids.

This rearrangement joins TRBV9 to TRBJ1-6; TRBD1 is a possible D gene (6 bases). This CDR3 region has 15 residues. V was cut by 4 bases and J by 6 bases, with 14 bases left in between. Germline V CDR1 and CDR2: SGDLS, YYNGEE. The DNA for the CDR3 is TGTGCCAGCAGCCCCTGGACAGAAGTTAATTCACCCCTCCACTTT. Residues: CASSPWTEVNSPLHF.

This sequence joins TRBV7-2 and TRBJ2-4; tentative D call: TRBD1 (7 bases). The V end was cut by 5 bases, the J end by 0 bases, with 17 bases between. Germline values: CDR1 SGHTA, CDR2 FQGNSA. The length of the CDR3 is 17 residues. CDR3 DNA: TGTGCCAGCAGCCCGCGGGACAGCTCACTAGCCAAAAACATTCAGTACTTC. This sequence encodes CASSPRDSSLAKNIQYF.

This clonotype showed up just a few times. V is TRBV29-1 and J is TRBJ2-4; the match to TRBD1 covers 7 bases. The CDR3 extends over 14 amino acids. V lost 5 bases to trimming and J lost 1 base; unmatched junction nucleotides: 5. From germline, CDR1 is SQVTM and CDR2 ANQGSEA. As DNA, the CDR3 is TGCAGCGTTTCGGGACAGTGGGCCAAAAACATTCAGTACTTC. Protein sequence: CSVSGQWAKNIQYF.

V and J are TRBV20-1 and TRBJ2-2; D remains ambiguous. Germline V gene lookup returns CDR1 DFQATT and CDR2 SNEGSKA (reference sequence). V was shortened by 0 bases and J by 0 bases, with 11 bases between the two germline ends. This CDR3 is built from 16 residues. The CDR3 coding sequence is TGCAGTGCTAGAGATCAGGTGGCTCCGAACACCGGGGAGCTGTTTTTT. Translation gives CSARDQVAPNTGELFF.

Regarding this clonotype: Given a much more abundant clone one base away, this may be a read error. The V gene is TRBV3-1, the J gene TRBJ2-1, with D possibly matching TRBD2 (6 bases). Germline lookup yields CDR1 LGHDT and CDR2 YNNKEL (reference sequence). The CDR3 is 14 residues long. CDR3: CTSSQGGVLNEQFF. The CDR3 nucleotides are TGTACCAGCAGCCAAGGAGGGGTCCTCAATGAGCAGTTCTTC.

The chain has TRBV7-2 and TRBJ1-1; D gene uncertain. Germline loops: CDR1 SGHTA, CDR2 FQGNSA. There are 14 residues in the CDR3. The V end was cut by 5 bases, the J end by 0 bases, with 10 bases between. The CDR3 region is CASSPSVMNTEAFF. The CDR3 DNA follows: TGTGCCAGCAGCCCTTCGGTTATGAACACTGAAGCTTTCTTT. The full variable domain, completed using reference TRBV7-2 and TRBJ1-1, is GAGVSQSPSNKVTEKGKDVELRCDPISGHTALYWYRQSLGQGLEFLIYFQGNSAPDKSGLPSDRFSAERTGGSVSTLTIQRTQQEDSAVYLCASSPSVMNTEAFFGQGTRLTVV.

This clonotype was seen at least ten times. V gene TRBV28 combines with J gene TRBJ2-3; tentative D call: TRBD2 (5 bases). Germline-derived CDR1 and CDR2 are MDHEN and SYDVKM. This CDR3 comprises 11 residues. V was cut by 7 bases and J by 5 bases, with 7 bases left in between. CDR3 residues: CASIGEDTQYF. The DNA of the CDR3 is TGTGCCAGCATCGGGGAAGATACGCAGTATTTT.

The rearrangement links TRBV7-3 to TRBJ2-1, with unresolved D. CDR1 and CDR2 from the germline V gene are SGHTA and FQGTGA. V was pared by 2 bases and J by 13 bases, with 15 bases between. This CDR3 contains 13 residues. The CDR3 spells CASSLVHQETQFF. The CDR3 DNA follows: TGTGCCAGCAGCTTAGTACACCAAGAGACCCAGTTCTTC.

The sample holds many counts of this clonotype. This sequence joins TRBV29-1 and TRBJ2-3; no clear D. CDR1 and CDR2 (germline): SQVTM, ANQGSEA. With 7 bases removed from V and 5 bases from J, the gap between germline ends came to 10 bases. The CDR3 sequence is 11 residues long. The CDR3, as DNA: TGCAGCGGCAGCTCCGGAGATACGCAGTATTTT. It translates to CSGSSGDTQYF.

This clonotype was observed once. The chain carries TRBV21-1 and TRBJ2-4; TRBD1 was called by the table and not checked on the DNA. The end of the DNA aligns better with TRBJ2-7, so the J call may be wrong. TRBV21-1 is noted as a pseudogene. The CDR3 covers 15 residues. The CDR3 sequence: CVSFQARGLPYEQYF. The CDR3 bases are TGTGTCAGCTTCCAGGCGCGTGGATTACCCTACGAGCAGTACTTC.

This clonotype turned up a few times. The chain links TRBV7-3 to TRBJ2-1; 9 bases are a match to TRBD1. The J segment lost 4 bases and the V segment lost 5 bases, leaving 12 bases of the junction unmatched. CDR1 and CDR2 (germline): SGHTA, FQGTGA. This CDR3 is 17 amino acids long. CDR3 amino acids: CASSQLPGQGPYNEQFF. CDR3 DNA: TGTGCCAGCAGCCAATTACCAGGACAGGGGCCATACAATGAGCAGTTCTTC. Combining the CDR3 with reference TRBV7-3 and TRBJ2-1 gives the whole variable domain GAGVSQTPSNKVTEKGKYVELRCDPISGHTALYWYRQSLGQGPEFLIYFQGTGAADDSGLPNDRFFAVRPEGSVSTLKIQRTERGDSAVYLCASSQLPGQGPYNEQFFGPGTRLTVL.

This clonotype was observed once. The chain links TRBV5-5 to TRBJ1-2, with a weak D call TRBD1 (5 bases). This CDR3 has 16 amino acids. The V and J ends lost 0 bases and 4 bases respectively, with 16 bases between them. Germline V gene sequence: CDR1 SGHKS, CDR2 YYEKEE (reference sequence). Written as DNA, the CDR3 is TGTGCCAGCAGCTTGGAAGGGACCGGTTTAGGCTATGGCTACACCTTC. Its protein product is CASSLEGTGLGYGYTF.

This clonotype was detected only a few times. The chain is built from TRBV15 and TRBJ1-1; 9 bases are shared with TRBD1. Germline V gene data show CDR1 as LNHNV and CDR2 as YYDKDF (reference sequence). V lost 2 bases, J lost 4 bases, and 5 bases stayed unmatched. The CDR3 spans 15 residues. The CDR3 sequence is CATSRYRGRGTEAFF. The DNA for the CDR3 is TGTGCCACCAGCAGATACAGGGGGCGCGGCACTGAAGCTTTCTTT.

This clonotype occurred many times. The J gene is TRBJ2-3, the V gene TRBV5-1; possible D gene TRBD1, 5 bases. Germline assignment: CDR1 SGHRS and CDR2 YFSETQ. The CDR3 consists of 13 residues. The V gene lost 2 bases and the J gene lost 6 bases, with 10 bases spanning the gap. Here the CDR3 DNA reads TGCGCCAGCAGCTTACAGGTTGGGGATACGCAGTATTTT. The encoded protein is CASSLQVGDTQYF.

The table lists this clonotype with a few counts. CDR3 amino acids: CASSLTRGTGELFF. CDR3 bases: TGTGCCAGCAGCTTAACGCGGGGGACCGGGGAGCTGTTTTTT. The J gene is TRBJ2-2, the V gene TRBV7-3, with 7 bases that match TRBD2. From germline, CDR1 is SGHTA and CDR2 FQGTGA. This CDR3 has 14 amino acids. The junction had 0 bases not matched to a gene; V was cut back by 0 bases and J by 5 bases.

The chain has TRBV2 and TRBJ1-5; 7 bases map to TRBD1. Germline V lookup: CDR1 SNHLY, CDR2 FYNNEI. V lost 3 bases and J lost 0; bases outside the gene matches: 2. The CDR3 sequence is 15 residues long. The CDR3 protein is CASSEGTASNQPQHF. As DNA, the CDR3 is TGTGCCAGCAGTGAGGGGACAGCTAGCAATCAGCCCCAGCATTTT.

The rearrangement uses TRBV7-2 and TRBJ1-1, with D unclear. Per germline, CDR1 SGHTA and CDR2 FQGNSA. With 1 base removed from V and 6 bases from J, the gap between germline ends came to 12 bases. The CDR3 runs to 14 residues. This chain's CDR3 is CASSLVAEDAEAFF. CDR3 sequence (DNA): TGTGCCAGCAGCTTAGTGGCGGAAGACGCTGAAGCTTTCTTT.

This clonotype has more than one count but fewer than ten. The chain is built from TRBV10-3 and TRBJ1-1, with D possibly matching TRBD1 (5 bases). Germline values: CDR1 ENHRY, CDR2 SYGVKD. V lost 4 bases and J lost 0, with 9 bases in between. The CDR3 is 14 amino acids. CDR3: CAISAGGVNTEAFF. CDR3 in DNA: TGTGCCATCAGTGCTGGGGGGGTGAACACTGAAGCTTTCTTT.

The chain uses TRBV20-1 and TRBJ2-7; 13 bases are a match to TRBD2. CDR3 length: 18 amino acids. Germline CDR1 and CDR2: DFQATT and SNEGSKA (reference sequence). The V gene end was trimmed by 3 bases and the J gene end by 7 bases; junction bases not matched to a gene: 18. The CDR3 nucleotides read TGCAGTGCTAGTCCCCCTGGACTAGCGGGGGCTCTTGGGGGTGAGCAGTACTTC. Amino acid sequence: CSASPPGLAGALGGEQYF.

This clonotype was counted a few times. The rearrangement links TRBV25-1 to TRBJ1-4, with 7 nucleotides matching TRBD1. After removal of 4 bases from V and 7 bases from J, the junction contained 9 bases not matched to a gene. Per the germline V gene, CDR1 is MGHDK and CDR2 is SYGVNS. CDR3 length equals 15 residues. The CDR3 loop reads CASSGHRGGAEKLFF. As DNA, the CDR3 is TGTGCCAGCAGTGGACACAGGGGTGGGGCTGAAAAACTGTTTTTT.

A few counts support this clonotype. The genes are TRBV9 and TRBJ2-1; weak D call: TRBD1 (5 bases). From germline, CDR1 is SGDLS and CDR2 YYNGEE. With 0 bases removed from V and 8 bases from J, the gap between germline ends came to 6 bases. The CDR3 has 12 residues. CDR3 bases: TGTGCCAGCAGCGTAGGGGGCCATGAGCAGTTCTTC. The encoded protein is CASSVGGHEQFF.

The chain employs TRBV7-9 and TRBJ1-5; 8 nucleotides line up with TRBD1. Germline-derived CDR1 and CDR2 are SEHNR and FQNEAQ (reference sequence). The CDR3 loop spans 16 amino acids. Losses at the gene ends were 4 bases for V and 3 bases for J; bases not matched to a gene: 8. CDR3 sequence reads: CASSSGQGISNQPQHF. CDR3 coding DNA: TGTGCCAGCAGCTCAGGACAGGGTATTTCCAATCAGCCCCAGCATTTT. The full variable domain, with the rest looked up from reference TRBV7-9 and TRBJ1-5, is DTGVSQNPRHKITKRGQNVTFRCDPISEHNRLYWYRQTLGQGPEFLTYFQNEAQLEKSRLLSDRFSAERPKGSFSTLEIQRTEQGDSAMYLCASSSGQGISNQPQHFGDGTRLSIL.